The clone carrying this T cell receptor (beta chain) was seen more than once but under ten times. Its antigen is undetermined. V lost 3 bases to trimming and J lost 5 bases, with 10 bases between them. CDR3 size: 14 residues. The data were obtained in a study of T cells in Graves' hyperthyroidism and ophthalmopathy. Diagnoses rested on clinical symptoms, serum thyroxine and TRAb, thyroid ultrasound and orbital computed tomography. Study findings and constraints: Median prediction lead before ophthalmopathy onset was 6.5 months with the model. Separating ophthalmopathy from stable hyperthyroidism was achieved by a 13 V-J model.

The source material, RNA transcripts, was used to amplify TCR beta CDR3 regions. The HTBI primer set was used in a first-round RT-PCR of the TCR CDR3. Via MiXCR, TCRdb re-called the multiplex PCR reads, giving one row per CDR3 protein. Of approximately 430,000 distinct CDR3 sequences listed, 15% to 19% were seen once; the top ten hold 14%. The sequenced sample was blood. The TCR originated in a woman aged 18-35 years with Graves' hyperthyroidism. This chain connects TRBV12-3 or TRBV12-4 to TRBJ1-4, with D uncertain. CDR3 nucleotides: TGTGCCAGCAGTTTTGTGGCAGAGAATGAAAAACTGTTTTTT. Translating it yields CASSFVAENEKLFF.